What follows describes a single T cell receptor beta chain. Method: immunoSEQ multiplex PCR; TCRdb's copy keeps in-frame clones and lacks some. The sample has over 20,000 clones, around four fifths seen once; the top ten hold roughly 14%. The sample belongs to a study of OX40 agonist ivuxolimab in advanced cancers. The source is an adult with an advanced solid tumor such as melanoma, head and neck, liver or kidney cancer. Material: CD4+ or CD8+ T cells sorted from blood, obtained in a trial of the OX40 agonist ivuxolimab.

The CDR3 reads CASSSSYEQYF. CDR3 coding DNA: TGTGCCAGCAGTTCCTCCTACGAGCAGTACTTC. This rearrangement joins TRBV27 to TRBJ2-7; D gene ambiguous. The germline gives CDR1 MNHEY, CDR2 SMNVEV (reference sequence). This CDR3 contains 11 residues. V was clipped by 4 bases and J by 0 bases, with 1 base between them.